The 30 T cell receptor beta chains listed next were all sequenced from one sample in a study of beta chain features in type 1 diabetes. The isolated RNA, all of it, was reverse transcribed, so expressed TCRB transcripts were what got sequenced. Assay used: immunoSEQ multiplex PCR; TCRdb lists only in-frame clones, some missing. The sample lists 130,000 to 150,000 clones, under 11% occurring once. The specimen was naive CD4+ T cells from blood. Receptors originate from a man in his late teens or twenties in good health.

This clone showed up just a few times. The chain has TRBV5-4 and TRBJ2-7; 9 bases align to TRBD1. The V segment lost 3 bases and the J segment 3 bases; nucleotides outside the gene matches: 7. The CDR3 sequence is 15 residues long. Germline lookup yields CDR1 SGHNT and CDR2 YYREEE (reference sequence). The CDR3 nucleotides are TGTGCCAGCAGCTCGCGGGGACAGGGTGGCTACGAGCAGTACTTC. Translating gives CASSSRGQGGYEQYF. Complete variable domain (other parts from reference TRBV5-4 and TRBJ2-7): ETGVTQSPTHLIKTRGQQVTLRCSSQSGHNTVSWYQQALGQGPQFIFQYYREEENGRGNFPPRFSGLQFPNYSSELNVNALELDDSALYLCASSSRGQGGYEQYFGPGTRLTVT.

This clone was seen a few times. CDR3 in amino acids: CATRSQGRETQYF. The CDR3 DNA follows: TGTGCCACCAGGTCACAGGGAAGAGAGACCCAGTACTTC. The chain couples TRBV15 to TRBJ2-5; D perhaps matches TRBD1 (6 bases). The CDR3 covers 13 residues. The germline V gene has CDR1 LNHNV and CDR2 YYDKDF (reference sequence). Trimming shortened V by 6 bases and J by 4 bases, and 12 bases separated the two germline ends.

V usage is TRBV7-8 and J usage is TRBJ2-1, with D possibly being TRBD2 (6 bases). Germline V gene data show CDR1 as SGHVS and CDR2 as FQNEAQ. CDR3 length equals 13 residues. The DNA for the CDR3 is TGTGCAGGAGGTACAGGATTGGGGGGTGAGCAGTTCTTC. Protein product: CAGGTGLGGEQFF.

A few counts support this clone. The CDR3 here is CASSFAGSTNEQYF. Written as DNA, the CDR3 is TGTGCCAGCAGCTTCGCGGGGTCCACTAACGAGCAGTACTTC. The gene calls are TRBV7-9 and TRBJ2-7, with a tentative D call TRBD2 (6 bases). The CDR3 is 14 residues long. V shed 3 bases and J shed 5 bases, with 14 bases lying between them. Germline-derived CDR1 and CDR2 are SEHNR and FQNEAQ (reference sequence). Using reference TRBV7-9 and TRBJ2-7 for the parts outside the CDR3, the full variable domain is DTGVSQNPRHKITKRGQNVTFRCDPISEHNRLYWYRQTLGQGPEFLTYFQNEAQLEKSRLLSDRFSAERPKGSFSTLEIQRTEQGDSAMYLCASSFAGSTNEQYFGPGTRLTVT.

This clone was counted at least ten times. This rearrangement joins TRBV10-3 to TRBJ1-4, with 10 bases identical to TRBD1. The CDR3 is 13 residues long. Germline V gene data show CDR1 as ENHRY and CDR2 as SYGVKD. The ends lost 6 bases at V and 8 bases at J; junction bases unmatched: 3. CDR3 sequence reads: CAIRDRGDEKLFF. As DNA, the CDR3 is TGTGCCATCAGGGACAGGGGGGACGAAAAACTGTTTTTT.

This clone was counted between two and nine times. The chain is built from TRBV7-7 and TRBJ2-1, with 10 bases that match TRBD2. The CDR3 has 16 residues. Germline values: CDR1 SSHAT, CDR2 FNYEAQ (reference sequence). The J segment lost 8 bases and the V segment lost 1 base, leaving 8 bases of the junction unmatched. For the CDR3, the DNA is TGTGCCAGCAGCTTAGGGGAGCGGGGGGGCGTTTATGAGCAGTTCTTC. This gives the protein CASSLGERGGVYEQFF.

The chain has TRBV7-9 and TRBJ2-7, with D perhaps TRBD1 (5 bases). CDR3 size: 12 residues. Germline lookup yields CDR1 SEHNR and CDR2 FQNEAQ (reference sequence). Trimming pared 5 bases from V and 6 bases from J, leaving 11 bases between. CDR3 bases: TGTGCCAGCAGCGGGGCGACGACCGAGCAGTACTTC. Its translation: CASSGATTEQYF.

The count of this clone is one. This chain connects TRBV2 to TRBJ2-7, with 12 nucleotides matching TRBD1. There are 13 residues in the CDR3. The germline V gene encodes CDR1 SNHLY and CDR2 FYNNEI. The V gene end was trimmed by 5 bases and the J gene end by 5 bases; junction bases not matched to a gene: 1. The CDR3 region is CASSRDRGHEQYF. The CDR3 DNA sequence: TGTGCCAGCAGTCGGGACAGGGGGCACGAGCAGTACTTC.

This sequence joins TRBV5-1 and TRBJ1-2; unclear D gene. Germline CDR1 reads SGHRS; CDR2 reads YFSETQ. V lost 4 bases to trimming and J lost 3 bases, with 16 bases between them. The CDR3 runs 15 residues. As DNA, the CDR3 is TGCGCCAGCAGCCCGGCCGGATTCCGGGACTATGGCTACACCTTC. It yields the protein CASSPAGFRDYGYTF. Together with reference TRBV5-1 and TRBJ1-2, the CDR3 gives the full variable domain: KAGVTQTPRYLIKTRGQQVTLSCSPISGHRSVSWYQQTPGQGLQFLFEYFSETQRNKGNFPGRFSGRQFSNSRSEMNVSTLELGDSALYLCASSPAGFRDYGYTFGSGTRLTVV.

A few counts support this clone. The genes are TRBV5-6 and TRBJ2-3; TRBD1 matches at 9 bases. V was pared by 0 bases and J by 6 bases, with 5 bases of the junction left unmatched. The CDR3 spans 15 residues. CDR1 is SGHDT and CDR2 is YYEEEE in the germline V gene. The CDR3 DNA reads as TGTGCCAGCAGCTTGGGGGACAGGGCGGCGGATACGCAGTATTTT. Protein product: CASSLGDRAADTQYF.

This clone was seen a few times. The V and J genes are TRBV11-2 and TRBJ2-7, with 9 bases that match TRBD2. The CDR3 is 14 amino acids. V shed 5 bases and J 2 bases; nucleotides not matched to a gene: 4. Per germline, CDR1 SGHAT and CDR2 FQNNGV. DNA of the CDR3: TGTGCCAGCAGCCCACGACTAGCGGCCTACGAGCAGTACTTC. This encodes CASSPRLAAYEQYF.

V is TRBV5-1 and J is TRBJ2-1; TRBD1 matches 7 bases. V shed 1 base and J 0 bases; nucleotides not matched to a gene: 7. Germline CDR1 and CDR2: SGHRS and YFSETQ. This CDR3 is built from 17 residues. The CDR3 DNA sequence: TGCGCCAGCAGCTTGCCCCAGGGGGTCAGCTCCTACAATGAGCAGTTCTTC. It encodes CASSLPQGVSSYNEQFF.

The rearrangement joins TRBV11-2 to TRBJ1-1; 10 bases agree with TRBD1. V was pared by 5 bases and J by 10 bases, with 7 bases of the junction left unmatched. The length of the CDR3 is 13 residues. Germline values: CDR1 SGHAT, CDR2 FQNNGV. This CDR3 reads CASSQDRGRVAFF. Written as DNA, the CDR3 is TGTGCCAGCAGCCAGGACAGGGGGAGAGTAGCTTTCTTT.

The genes are TRBV9 and TRBJ1-2; possible D gene TRBD1, 6 bases. Trimming shortened V by 4 bases and J by 6 bases, and 16 bases separated the two germline ends. The CDR3 extends over 14 amino acids. CDR1 and CDR2 (germline): SGDLS, YYNGEE. The CDR3 bases are TGTGCCAGCAGCCAAGGCCCAGGGGAAAATGGCTACACCTTC. Translating it yields CASSQGPGENGYTF.

This clone occurred many times. V is TRBV5-6 and J is TRBJ2-5, with D maybe TRBD1 (6 bases). CDR1 and CDR2 from the germline V gene are SGHDT and YYEEEE. This CDR3 contains 15 residues. V was trimmed by 5 bases and J by 2 bases, leaving 16 bases between them. The CDR3 DNA follows: TGTGCCAGCAGTCTAAGACAGGCGAATCAAGAGACCCAGTACTTC. Amino acids: CASSLRQANQETQYF.

CDR3 loop: CASSLSTGGSYEQYF. Written as DNA, the CDR3 is TGTGCCAGCAGTTTATCGACAGGGGGTTCCTACGAGCAGTACTTC. The chain links TRBV28 to TRBJ2-7, with 9 bases fitting TRBD1. CDR3 length equals 15 residues. Germline assignment: CDR1 MDHEN and CDR2 SYDVKM. V shed 1 base, J shed 1 base, and the junction held 2 bases outside the gene matches.

The chain uses TRBV28 and TRBJ2-7; a weak D match, TRBD1 (5 bases). The CDR3 contains 12 residues. V lost 2 bases to trimming and J lost 6 bases, with 8 bases between them. CDR1 is MDHEN and CDR2 is SYDVKM in the germline V gene. In DNA form, the CDR3 reads TGTGCCAGCAGTTTACAGGGCCTCGAGCAGTACTTC. Translation gives CASSLQGLEQYF.

The chain joins TRBV9 to TRBJ2-7, with D possibly being TRBD2 (6 bases). CDR3 length: 16 residues. Germline V gives CDR1 SGDLS, CDR2 YYNGEE. Trimming removed 0 bases from V and 0 bases from J, with 13 bases in between. The CDR3 nucleotides are TGTGCCAGCAGCGTAGGCGCTAGCGACTCCTCCTACGAGCAGTACTTC. This sequence encodes CASSVGASDSSYEQYF.

The table lists this clone with a few counts. This chain uses TRBV30 with TRBJ1-2, with D unclear. V lost 4 bases and J lost 3, with 6 bases in between. Per germline, CDR1 GTSNPN and CDR2 SVGIG (reference sequence). The CDR3 runs 11 residues. As DNA, the CDR3 is TGTGCCTGGAACCAGTACTATGGCTACACCTTC. This translates into CAWNQYYGYTF.

At least ten counts were recorded for this clone. The gene calls are TRBV29-1 and TRBJ2-5, with D possibly being TRBD2 (6 bases). Looked up from germline, CDR1 is SQVTM and CDR2 is ANQGSEA. V was shortened by 0 bases and J by 5 bases, with 16 bases between the two germline ends. This CDR3 is built from 15 residues. The DNA for the CDR3 is TGCAGCGTTGAAGATCGGCGGGGACTTCGGGAGACCCAGTACTTC. Residues: CSVEDRRGLRETQYF.

This clone appeared a few times. The sample carries other DNA sequences with the same CDR3. This sequence joins TRBV5-1 and TRBJ1-6; 8 bases map to TRBD1. Germline CDR1 SGHRS, CDR2 YFSETQ. This CDR3 region has 15 residues. Trimming removed 0 bases from V and 7 bases from J; junction bases left unmatched: 3. CDR3 in amino acids: CASSLDRGYNSPLHF. The CDR3 DNA sequence: TGCGCCAGCAGCTTGGACAGGGGGTACAATTCACCCCTCCACTTT.

This rearrangement joins TRBV7-9 to TRBJ2-3; D is perhaps TRBD1 (6 bases). Trimming removed 5 bases at V and 0 bases at J, with 15 bases between. The CDR3 is made up of 16 amino acids. Germline CDR1 reads SEHNR; CDR2 reads FQNEAQ (reference sequence). The CDR3 spells CASSQRQDQSTDTQYF. CDR3 nucleotide sequence: TGTGCCAGCAGCCAGAGACAGGACCAAAGCACAGATACGCAGTATTTT.

This clone was detected a few times. This chain uses TRBV28 with TRBJ1-3; unclear D gene. CDR1 and CDR2 from the germline V gene are MDHEN and SYDVKM. This CDR3 is built from 14 residues. V shed 6 bases and J shed 0 bases, with 9 bases lying between them. CDR3 amino acids: CASRTPFSGNTIYF. CDR3 bases: TGTGCCAGCAGGACACCGTTCTCTGGAAACACCATATATTTT.

This clone came up a few times. The J gene is TRBJ1-4, the V gene TRBV27; D is unclear. The CDR3 runs to 14 residues. Germline V gene sequence: CDR1 MNHEY, CDR2 SMNVEV (reference sequence). The V end lost 4 bases, the J end lost 3 bases, and 9 bases lay between the germline ends. CDR3 sequence: CASSSAIANEKLFF. The DNA of the CDR3 is TGTGCCAGCAGTTCTGCGATAGCTAATGAAAAACTGTTTTTT.

The rearrangement joins TRBV5-6 to TRBJ2-3; 11 nucleotides line up with TRBD2. V lost 1 base to trimming and J lost 1 base; unmatched junction nucleotides: 8. Germline V gives CDR1 SGHDT, CDR2 YYEEEE. This CDR3 comprises 18 residues. The CDR3 reads CASSLMLAGGQGTDTQYF. The CDR3 nucleotides are TGTGCCAGCAGCTTGATGTTAGCGGGGGGGCAGGGCACAGATACGCAGTATTTT. The full variable domain, in which reference TRBV5-6 and TRBJ2-3 provide the parts outside the CDR3, is DAGVTQSPTHLIKTRGQQVTLRCSPKSGHDTVSWYQQALGQGPQFIFQYYEEEERQRGNFPDRFSGHQFPNYSSELNVNALLLGDSALYLCASSLMLAGGQGTDTQYFGPGTRLTVL.

Many counts were recorded for this clone. The chain employs TRBV30 and TRBJ1-3; D possibly corresponds to TRBD1 (5 bases). V lost 8 bases and J lost 0, with 11 bases in between. This CDR3 comprises 13 residues. Germline V gene data show CDR1 as GTSNPN and CDR2 as SVGIG (reference sequence). The CDR3 DNA follows: TGTGCCAGGGACGGGAGCTCTGGAAACACCATATATTTT. The encoded protein is CARDGSSGNTIYF.

This clone was recorded many times. The CDR3 is CASSADRGPLGEQFF. CDR3 in DNA: TGTGCCAGCTCAGCGGACAGGGGGCCGTTGGGTGAGCAGTTCTTC. V and J are TRBV18 and TRBJ2-1; 11 bases align to TRBD1. The CDR3 runs to 15 residues. The ends lost 5 bases at V and 9 bases at J; junction bases unmatched: 9. CDR1 and CDR2 (germline): KGHSH, LQKENI.

The gene calls are TRBV12-5 and TRBJ1-3; D is unresolved. V lost 0 bases and J 0 bases, leaving 9 bases between the germline ends. The germline V gene has CDR1 LGHNT and CDR2 FRNRAP. This CDR3 has 16 amino acids. CDR3 DNA: TGTGCTAGTGGTTTGGTACTAACACTCTCTGGAAACACCATATATTTT. Encoded protein: CASGLVLTLSGNTIYF.

The chain combines TRBV7-9 with TRBJ2-7; 7 bases are shared with TRBD1. Trimming cost V 6 bases and J 5 bases; bases outside gene matches: 7. This CDR3 region has 13 residues. Germline values: CDR1 SEHNR, CDR2 FQNEAQ (reference sequence). DNA of the CDR3: TGTGCCAGCAGGCAAACCGGGACAGACGAGCAGTACTTC. It specifies CASRQTGTDEQYF. Full variable domain (missing parts from reference TRBV7-9 and TRBJ2-7): DTGVSQNPRHKITKRGQNVTFRCDPISEHNRLYWYRQTLGQGPEFLTYFQNEAQLEKSRLLSDRFSAERPKGSFSTLEIQRTEQGDSAMYLCASRQTGTDEQYFGPGTRLTVT.

This clone appeared a few times. In nucleotides, the CDR3 is TGTGCCAGCAGCCCAACTAGGGTGGAGACCCAGTACTTC. This codes for CASSPTRVETQYF. This chain connects TRBV7-2 to TRBJ2-5, with a possible D match to TRBD2 (5 bases). V lost 5 bases, J lost 5 bases, and 12 bases lay in between. Germline CDR1 is SGHTA and CDR2 is FQGNSA. The CDR3 spans 13 residues.